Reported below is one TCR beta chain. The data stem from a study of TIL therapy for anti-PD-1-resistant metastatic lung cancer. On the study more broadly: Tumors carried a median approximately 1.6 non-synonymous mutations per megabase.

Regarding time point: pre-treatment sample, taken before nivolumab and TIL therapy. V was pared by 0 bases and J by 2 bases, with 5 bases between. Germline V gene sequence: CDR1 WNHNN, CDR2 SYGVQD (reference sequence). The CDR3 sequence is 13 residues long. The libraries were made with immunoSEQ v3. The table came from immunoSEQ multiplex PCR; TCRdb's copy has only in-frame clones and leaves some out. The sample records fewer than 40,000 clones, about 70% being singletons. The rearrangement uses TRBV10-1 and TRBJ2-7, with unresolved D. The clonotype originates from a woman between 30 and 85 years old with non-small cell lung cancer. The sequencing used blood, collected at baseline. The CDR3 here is CASSESGTYEQYF. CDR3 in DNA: TGCGCCAGCAGTGAGTCAGGGACCTACGAGCAGTACTTC.